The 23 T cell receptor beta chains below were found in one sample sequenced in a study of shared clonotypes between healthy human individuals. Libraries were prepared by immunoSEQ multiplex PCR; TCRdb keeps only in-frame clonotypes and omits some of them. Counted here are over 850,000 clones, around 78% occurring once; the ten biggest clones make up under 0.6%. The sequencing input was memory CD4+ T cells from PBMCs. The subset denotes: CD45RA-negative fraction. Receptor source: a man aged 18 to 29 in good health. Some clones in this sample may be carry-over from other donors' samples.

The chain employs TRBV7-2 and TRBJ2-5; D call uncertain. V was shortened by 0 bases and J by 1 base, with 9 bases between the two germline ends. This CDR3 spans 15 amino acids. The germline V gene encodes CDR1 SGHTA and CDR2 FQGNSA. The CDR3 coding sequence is TGTGCCAGCAGCTTAGCCCCCGCGAGCCAAGAGACCCAGTACTTC. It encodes CASSLAPASQETQYF.

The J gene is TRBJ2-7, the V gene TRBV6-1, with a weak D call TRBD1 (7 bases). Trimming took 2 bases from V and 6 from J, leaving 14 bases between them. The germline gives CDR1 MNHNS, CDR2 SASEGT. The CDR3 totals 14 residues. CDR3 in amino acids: CASSEQGGTLEQYF. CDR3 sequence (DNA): TGTGCCAGCAGTGAACAGGGGGGAACACTCGAGCAGTACTTC.

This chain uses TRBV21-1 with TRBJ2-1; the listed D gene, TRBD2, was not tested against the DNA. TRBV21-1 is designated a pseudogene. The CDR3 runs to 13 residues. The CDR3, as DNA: TGTGCCAGCTCACGGGGGTCCTACAATGAGCAGTTCTTC. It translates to CASSRGSYNEQFF.

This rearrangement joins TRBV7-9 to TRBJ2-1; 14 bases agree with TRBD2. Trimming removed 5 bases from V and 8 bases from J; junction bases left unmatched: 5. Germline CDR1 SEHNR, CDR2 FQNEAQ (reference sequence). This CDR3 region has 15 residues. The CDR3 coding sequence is TGTGCCAGCAGCCCCGGGACTAGCGGGAGATATGAGCAGTTCTTC. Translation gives CASSPGTSGRYEQFF.

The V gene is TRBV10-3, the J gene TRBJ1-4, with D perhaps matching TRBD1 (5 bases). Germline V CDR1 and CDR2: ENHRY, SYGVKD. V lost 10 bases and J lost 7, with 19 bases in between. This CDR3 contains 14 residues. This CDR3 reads CATLSTAESEKLFF. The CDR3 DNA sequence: TGTGCCACCCTTTCGACAGCAGAAAGTGAAAAACTGTTTTTT.

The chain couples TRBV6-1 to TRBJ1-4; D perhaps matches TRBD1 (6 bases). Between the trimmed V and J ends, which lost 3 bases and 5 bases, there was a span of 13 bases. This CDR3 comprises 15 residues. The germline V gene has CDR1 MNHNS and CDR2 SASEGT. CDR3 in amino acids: CASSDRGIGNEKLFF. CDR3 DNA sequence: TGTGCCAGCAGTGACAGGGGAATCGGCAATGAAAAACTGTTTTTT.

CDR3 sequence (DNA): TGTGCCAGCAGTGTCCGCGATCGACAGGGGTATGAGTACTTC. It codes for CASSVRDRQGYEYF. This chain connects TRBV2 to TRBJ2-7; TRBD1 aligns across 8 bases. Germline V CDR1 and CDR2: SNHLY, FYNNEI. J was trimmed by 11 bases and V by 4 bases; bases with no gene match: 13. The CDR3 is made up of 14 amino acids.

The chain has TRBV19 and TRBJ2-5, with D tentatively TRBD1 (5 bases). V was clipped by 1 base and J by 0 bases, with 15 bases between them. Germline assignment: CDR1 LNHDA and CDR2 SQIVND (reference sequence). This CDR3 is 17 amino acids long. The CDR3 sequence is CASSIGGRNIYQETQYF. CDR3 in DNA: TGTGCCAGTAGTATAGGGGGCAGGAACATATACCAAGAGACCCAGTACTTC.

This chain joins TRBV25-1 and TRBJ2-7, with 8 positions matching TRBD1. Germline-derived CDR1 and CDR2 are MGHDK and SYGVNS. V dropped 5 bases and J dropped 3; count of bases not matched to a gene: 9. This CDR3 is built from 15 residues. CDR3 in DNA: TGTGCCAGCAGTTCTACCGGGACAGGCCGCTACGAGCAGTACTTC. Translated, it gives CASSSTGTGRYEQYF.

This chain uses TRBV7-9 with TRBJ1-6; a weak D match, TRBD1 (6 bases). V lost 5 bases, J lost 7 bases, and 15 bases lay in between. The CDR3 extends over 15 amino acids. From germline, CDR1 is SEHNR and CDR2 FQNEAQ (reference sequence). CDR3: CASSAWTAMNSPLHF. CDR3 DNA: TGTGCCAGCAGCGCATGGACAGCGATGAATTCACCCCTCCACTTT.

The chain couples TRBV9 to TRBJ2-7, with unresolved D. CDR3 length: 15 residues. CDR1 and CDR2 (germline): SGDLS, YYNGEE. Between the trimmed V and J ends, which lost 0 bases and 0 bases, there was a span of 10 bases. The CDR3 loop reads CASSVGAWSSYEQYF. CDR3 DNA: TGTGCCAGCAGCGTAGGGGCCTGGAGCTCCTACGAGCAGTACTTC.

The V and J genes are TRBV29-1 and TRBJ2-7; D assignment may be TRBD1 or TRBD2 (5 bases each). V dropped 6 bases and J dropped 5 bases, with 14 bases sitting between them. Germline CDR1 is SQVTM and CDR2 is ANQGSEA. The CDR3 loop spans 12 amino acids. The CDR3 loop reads CSVTAGTDEQYF. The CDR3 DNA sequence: TGCAGCGTGACTGCCGGGACGGACGAGCAGTACTTC.

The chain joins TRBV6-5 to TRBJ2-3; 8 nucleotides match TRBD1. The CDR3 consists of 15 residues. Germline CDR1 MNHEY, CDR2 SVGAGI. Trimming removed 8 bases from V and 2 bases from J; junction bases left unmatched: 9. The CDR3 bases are TGTGCCAGCTGCGCCGGACAGGGCTACACAGATACGCAGTATTTT. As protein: CASCAGQGYTDTQYF.

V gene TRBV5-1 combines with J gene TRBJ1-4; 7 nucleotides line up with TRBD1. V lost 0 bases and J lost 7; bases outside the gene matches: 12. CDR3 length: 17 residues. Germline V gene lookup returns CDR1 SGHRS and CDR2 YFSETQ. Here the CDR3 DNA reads TGCGCCAGCAGCTTGGTTCCGGGATCGGACAGGTCTGAAAAACTGTTTTTT. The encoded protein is CASSLVPGSDRSEKLFF.

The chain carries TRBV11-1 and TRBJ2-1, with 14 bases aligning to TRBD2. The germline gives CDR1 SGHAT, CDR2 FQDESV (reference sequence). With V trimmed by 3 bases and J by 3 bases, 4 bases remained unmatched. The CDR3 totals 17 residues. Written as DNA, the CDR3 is TGTGCCAGCAGCTTCCTGGGACTAGCGGGAGACTACAATGAGCAGTTCTTC. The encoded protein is CASSFLGLAGDYNEQFF.

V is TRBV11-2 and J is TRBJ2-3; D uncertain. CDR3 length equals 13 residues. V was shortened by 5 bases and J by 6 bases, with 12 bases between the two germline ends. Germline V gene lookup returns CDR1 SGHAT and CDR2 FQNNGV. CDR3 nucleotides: TGTGCCAGCAGCCTTCTTTCGATGGATACGCAGTATTTT. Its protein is CASSLLSMDTQYF.

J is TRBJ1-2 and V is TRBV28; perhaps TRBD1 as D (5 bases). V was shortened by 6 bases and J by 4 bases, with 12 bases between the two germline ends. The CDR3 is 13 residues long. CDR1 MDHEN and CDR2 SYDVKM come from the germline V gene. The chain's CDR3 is CASSDGGSYGYTF. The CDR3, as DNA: TGTGCCAGCAGCGACGGGGGGAGCTATGGCTACACCTTC.

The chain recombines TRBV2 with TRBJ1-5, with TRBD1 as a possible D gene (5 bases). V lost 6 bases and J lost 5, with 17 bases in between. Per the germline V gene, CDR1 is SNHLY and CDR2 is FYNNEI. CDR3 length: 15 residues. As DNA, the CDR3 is TGTGCCAGCAGCCAGGGAGGGCGAGTAGATCAGCCCCAGCATTTT. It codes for CASSQGGRVDQPQHF.

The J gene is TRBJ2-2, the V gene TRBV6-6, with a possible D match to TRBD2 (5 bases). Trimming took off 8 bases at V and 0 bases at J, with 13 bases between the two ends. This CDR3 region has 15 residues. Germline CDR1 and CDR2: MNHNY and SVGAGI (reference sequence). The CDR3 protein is CASSILASNTGELFF. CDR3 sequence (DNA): TGTGCCAGCTCCATCCTAGCCTCGAACACCGGGGAGCTGTTTTTT.

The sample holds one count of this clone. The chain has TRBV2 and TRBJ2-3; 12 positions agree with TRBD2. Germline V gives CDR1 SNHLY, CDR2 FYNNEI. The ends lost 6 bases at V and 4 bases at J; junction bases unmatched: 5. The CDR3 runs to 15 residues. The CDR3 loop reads CASSASGRGPDTQYF. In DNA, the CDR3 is TGTGCCAGCAGCGCTAGCGGGAGGGGCCCAGATACGCAGTATTTT.

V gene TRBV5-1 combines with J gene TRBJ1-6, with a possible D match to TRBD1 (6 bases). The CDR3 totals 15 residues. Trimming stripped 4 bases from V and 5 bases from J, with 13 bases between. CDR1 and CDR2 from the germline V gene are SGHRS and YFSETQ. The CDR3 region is CASSVNGQNNSPLHF. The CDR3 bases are TGCGCCAGCAGCGTCAATGGACAGAATAATTCACCCCTCCACTTT.

The CDR3 region has the DNA TGCAGCGTTTCACAGGGGGCAAATTCACCCCTCCACTTT. Residues: CSVSQGANSPLHF. V is TRBV29-1 and J is TRBJ1-6; 9 positions agree with TRBD1. CDR3 size: 13 residues. V lost 5 bases to trimming and J lost 7 bases; unmatched junction nucleotides: 3. Germline-derived CDR1 and CDR2 are SQVTM and ANQGSEA.

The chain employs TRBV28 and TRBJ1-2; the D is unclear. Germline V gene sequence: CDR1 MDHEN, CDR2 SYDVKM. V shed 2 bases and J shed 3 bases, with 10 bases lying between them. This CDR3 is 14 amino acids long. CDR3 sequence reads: CASSLGVLDYGYTF. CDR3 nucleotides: TGTGCCAGCAGTTTAGGGGTCTTAGACTATGGCTACACCTTC.